This T cell receptor beta chain was found in a study of response to subunit inactivated influenza vaccine. Findings and limits, study-wide: It was suggested by the authors that few new T cells are recruited by each seasonal influenza vaccination.

The CDR3 has 14 amino acids. Germline lookup yields CDR1 LGHNA and CDR2 YSLEER. V lost 0 bases and J 9 bases, leaving 13 bases between the germline ends. Points on this clonotype: No antigen is known for it.

TCRdb reanalysed the RT-PCR reads using MiXCR and keeps one entry per CDR3 protein. The table has about 500,000 distinct CDR3 sequences, 16% seen once. This receptor was taken from a man aged 50 to 69 who received an inactivated influenza vaccine. The source material was CD4+ T cells sorted from PBMCs, sampled 23 months after vaccination. The rearrangement uses TRBV4-3 and TRBJ2-3, with a tentative D call TRBD1 (5 bases). The CDR3 sequence: CASSQDTRGETQYF. CDR3 sequence (DNA): TGCGCCAGCAGCCAAGATACAAGGGGCGAGACGCAGTATTTT.